Each of the 18 T cell receptor beta chains below was sequenced from the same sample in a study of shared T cell receptors in the human thymus. Profiling relied on immunoSEQ multiplex PCR, and the TCRdb table lists in-frame clones only, not all of them. The sample carries roughly 710,000 clones, approximately 83% recorded once. The same data also went into a second study, on human thymus T cells.

The sequencing sample was made of thymocytes. These receptors all stem from a girl under three years old with a congenital heart defect.

V usage is TRBV13 and J usage is TRBJ2-7, with D uncertain. The germline CDR1 and CDR2 sequences are PRHDT and FYEKMQ (reference sequence). The V end was cut by 3 bases, the J end by 5 bases, with 5 bases between. The CDR3 loop spans 11 amino acids. The DNA for the CDR3 is TGTGCCAGCAGCTTCGGTAACGAGCAGTACTTC. Translation: CASSFGNEQYF. The entire variable domain, with the rest obtained from reference TRBV13 and TRBJ2-7, is as follows: AAGVIQSPRHLIKEKRETATLKCYPIPRHDTVYWYQQGPGQDPQFLISFYEKMQSDKGSIPDRFSAQQFSDYHSELNMSSLELGDSALYFCASSFGNEQYFGPGTRLTVT.

This clone was seen a single time. The CDR3: CASSIQGFDTEAFF. The CDR3 nucleotides read TGTGCCAGTAGTATACAGGGGTTTGACACTGAAGCTTTCTTT. This chain links TRBV19 with TRBJ1-1, with D tentatively TRBD1 (6 bases). CDR1 is LNHDA and CDR2 is SQIVND in the germline V gene (reference sequence). CDR3 length: 14 amino acids. Trimming shortened V by 2 bases and J by 3 bases, and 10 bases separated the two germline ends.

The chain couples TRBV29-1 to TRBJ2-5, with TRBD1 matching over 9 bases. This CDR3 is built from 16 residues. Trimming at V came to 1 base and at J to 1 base, leaving 7 bases not matched to a gene. Germline assignment: CDR1 SQVTM and CDR2 ANQGSEA. In DNA form, the CDR3 reads TGCAGCGTTGAAGTTTTGACAGGGGGTGTCCAAGAGACCCAGTACTTC. Translated: CSVEVLTGGVQETQYF.

The chain recombines TRBV19 with TRBJ2-1; unclear D gene. This CDR3 contains 15 residues. The V gene's germline CDR1 is LNHDA and CDR2 SQIVND (reference sequence). Trimming removed 2 bases at V and 0 bases at J, with 8 bases between. Written as DNA, the CDR3 is TGTGCCAGTAGTATACAAAAGAGCTCCTACAATGAGCAGTTCTTC. Translating gives CASSIQKSSYNEQFF.

V usage is TRBV13 and J usage is TRBJ1-2; D ambiguous. V lost 1 base and J lost 6, with 12 bases in between. Germline V gene data show CDR1 as PRHDT and CDR2 as FYEKMQ (reference sequence). The CDR3 loop spans 14 amino acids. Here the CDR3 reads CASSLVVQPHGYTF. The CDR3 DNA reads TGTGCCAGCAGCTTAGTAGTACAGCCTCATGGCTACACCTTC.

The chain has TRBV7-2 and TRBJ1-6, with a tentative D call TRBD1 (5 bases). Trimming cost V 0 bases and J 0 bases, with 18 bases left between them. The CDR3 has 20 amino acids. Germline lookup yields CDR1 SGHTA and CDR2 FQGNSA. DNA for the CDR3: TGTGCCAGCAGCTTAGCCGGCGACAGATTTTTAAGCTCCTATAATTCACCCCTCCACTTT. It encodes CASSLAGDRFLSSYNSPLHF. The full variable domain, its missing parts supplied by reference TRBV7-2 and TRBJ1-6, is GAGVSQSPSNKVTEKGKDVELRCDPISGHTALYWYRQSLGQGLEFLIYFQGNSAPDKSGLPSDRFSAERTGGSVSTLTIQRTQQEDSAVYLCASSLAGDRFLSSYNSPLHFGNGTRLTVT.

This sequence joins TRBV10-3 and TRBJ1-2, with 9 nucleotides matching TRBD1. This CDR3 has 11 amino acids. Germline assignment: CDR1 ENHRY and CDR2 SYGVKD. The junction had 3 bases not matched to a gene; V was cut back by 10 bases and J by 6 bases. CDR3 DNA: TGTGCCAGCCGGACAGGGGATGGCTACACCTTC. Its protein is CASRTGDGYTF.

The chain uses TRBV6-5 and TRBJ2-3, with D possibly being TRBD1 (6 bases). CDR1 and CDR2 from the germline V gene are MNHEY and SVGAGI. The CDR3 consists of 14 residues. V was clipped by 10 bases and J by 4 bases, with 18 bases between them. CDR3 sequence (DNA): TGTGCCACCCAGGGGTTGCTAGACGCAGATACGCAGTATTTT. Residues: CATQGLLDADTQYF.

The chain employs TRBV4-1 and TRBJ2-3; tentatively, D is TRBD1 (5 bases). The germline CDR1 and CDR2 sequences are MGHRA and YSYEKL. CDR3 size: 15 residues. V lost 1 base to trimming and J lost 2 bases, with 10 bases between them. The CDR3 bases are TGCGCCAGCAGCCAAGGACAGAGTTTCACAGATACGCAGTATTTT. It yields the protein CASSQGQSFTDTQYF.

The V and J genes are TRBV6-5 and TRBJ1-4; 7 nucleotides match TRBD1. In germline, CDR1 is MNHEY, CDR2 SVGAGI. Trimming cost V 9 bases and J 8 bases; bases outside gene matches: 6. The length of the CDR3 is 12 residues. CDR3 amino acids: CASRARGEKLFF. As DNA, the CDR3 is TGTGCCAGTCGAGCCAGGGGGGAAAAACTGTTTTTT.

This clone has only one observation. The chain uses TRBV28 and TRBJ1-2, with TRBD1 identical over 7 bases. This CDR3 region has 17 residues. V lost 6 bases and J lost 3; bases outside the gene matches: 16. CDR1 is MDHEN, CDR2 SYDVKM, per germline. The CDR3 DNA follows: TGTGCCAGCAGCCCGGTTGCCGGACAGGACCTACACTATGGCTACACCTTC. Its translation is CASSPVAGQDLHYGYTF.

The chain is built from TRBV15 and TRBJ2-3, with 10 bases identical to TRBD1. Germline assignment: CDR1 LNHNV and CDR2 YYDKDF (reference sequence). V gave up 6 bases and J gave up 5 bases; unmatched junction bases: 11. The CDR3 extends over 16 amino acids. CDR3 protein: CATSIYRDRGKDTQYF. The CDR3 nucleotides are TGTGCCACCAGTATCTACCGGGACAGGGGAAAAGATACGCAGTATTTT.

This clone was picked up a small number of times. The genes are TRBV25-1 and TRBJ2-5; the match to TRBD2 covers 9 bases. Germline V gene lookup returns CDR1 MGHDK and CDR2 SYGVNS. The CDR3 is made up of 14 amino acids. With V trimmed by 2 bases and J by 2 bases, 0 bases remained unmatched. Here the CDR3 DNA reads TGTGCCAGCAGTGAAGCGGGGGGGCAAGAGACCCAGTACTTC. It yields the protein CASSEAGGQETQYF.

The chain has TRBV7-2 and TRBJ1-2, with D perhaps TRBD1 (5 bases). This CDR3 is 18 amino acids long. The V and J ends lost 1 base and 3 bases respectively, with 21 bases between them. Germline CDR1 SGHTA, CDR2 FQGNSA. CDR3 region: CASSLVTSVRGTYYGYTF. The CDR3 nucleotides are TGTGCCAGCAGCTTAGTTACGAGCGTTCGGGGGACCTACTATGGCTACACCTTC.

The chain combines TRBV4-1 with TRBJ2-1; TRBD2 matches at 9 bases. Trimming at V came to 4 bases and at J to 6 bases, leaving 10 bases not matched to a gene. Germline CDR1 and CDR2: MGHRA and YSYEKL. The CDR3 sequence is 16 residues long. DNA for the CDR3: TGCGCCAGCAGCCCTCTACCCCTAGCGGGGACCAATGAGCAGTTCTTC. It is translated as CASSPLPLAGTNEQFF.

V usage is TRBV4-2 and J usage is TRBJ1-1; TRBD1 might be the D (6 bases). The CDR3 runs to 14 residues. Germline V gives CDR1 LGHNA, CDR2 YNFKEQ. The V end lost 4 bases, the J end lost 6 bases, and 15 bases lay between the germline ends. CDR3 bases: TGTGCCAGCAGCCCCCCAGGGGATGGGTCTGAAGCTTTCTTT. Encoded protein: CASSPPGDGSEAFF.

CDR3 protein: CASSRGTQAETQYF. Written as DNA, the CDR3 is TGTGCCAGCAGTCGAGGGACACAAGCTGAGACCCAGTACTTC. The chain is built from TRBV6-5 and TRBJ2-5, with D perhaps matching TRBD1 (6 bases). The CDR3 runs 14 residues. Germline assignment: CDR1 MNHEY and CDR2 SVGAGI. V lost 5 bases and J 5 bases, leaving 15 bases between the germline ends.

This chain connects TRBV7-6 to TRBJ2-5; possibly TRBD2 for D (6 bases). Germline CDR1 SGHVS, CDR2 FNYEAQ. V was trimmed by 7 bases and J by 2 bases, leaving 17 bases between them. The CDR3 is made up of 15 amino acids. DNA for the CDR3: TGTGCCAGCATCCAAGCGGGTACTATACAAGAGACCCAGTACTTC. Translating gives CASIQAGTIQETQYF.